This T cell receptor beta chain comes out of a study of CD4 and CD8 cells across lung adenocarcinoma regions. The patients had localized lung adenocarcinoma, a non-small cell subtype. TCRdb redid the calling of the PCR reads with MiXCR, one entry per CDR3 protein. The table shows 5,500 to 8,500 distinct CDR3 sequences, with roughly 54% occurring only once. The specimen sequenced was CD8+ T cells from the center of a lung tumor. This receptor was obtained from a male donor with lung adenocarcinoma. The CD4 and CD8 labels of this study may be unreliable.

The CDR3 DNA reads TGTGCCAGCAGCCAAAGGGCCCCGAACCATGAGCAGTTCTTC. Amino acid sequence: CASSQRAPNHEQFF. The J gene is TRBJ2-1, the V gene TRBV7-2; D gene unclear. CDR3 length: 14 amino acids. Trimming took off 5 bases at V and 8 bases at J, with 16 bases between the two ends. The germline gives CDR1 SGHTA, CDR2 FQGNSA.